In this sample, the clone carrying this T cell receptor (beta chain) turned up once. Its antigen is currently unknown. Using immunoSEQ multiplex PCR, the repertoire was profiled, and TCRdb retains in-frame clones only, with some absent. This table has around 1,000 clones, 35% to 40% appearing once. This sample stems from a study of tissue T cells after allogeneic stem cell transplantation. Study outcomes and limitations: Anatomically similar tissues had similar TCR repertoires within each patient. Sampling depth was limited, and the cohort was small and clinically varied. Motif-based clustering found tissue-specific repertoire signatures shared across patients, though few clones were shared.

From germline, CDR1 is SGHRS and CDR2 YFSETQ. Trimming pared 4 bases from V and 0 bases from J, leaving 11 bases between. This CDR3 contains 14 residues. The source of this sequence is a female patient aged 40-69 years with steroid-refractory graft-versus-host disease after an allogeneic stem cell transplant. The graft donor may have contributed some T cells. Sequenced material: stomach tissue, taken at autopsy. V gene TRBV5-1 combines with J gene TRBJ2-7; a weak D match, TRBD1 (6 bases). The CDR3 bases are TGCGCCAGCAGCCCAACAGGGAGCTCCTACGAGCAGTACTTC. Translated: CASSPTGSSYEQYF.